The 3 T cell receptor beta chains below all came from one sample that was sequenced in a study of T cell repertoires in cytomegalovirus infection. One entry per CDR3 protein results from TCRdb running MiXCR on the reads. The sample gives fewer than 550,000 distinct CDR3 sequences, approximately 33% of which show up once; around 13% is in the top ten. The sequenced sample consisted of PBMCs. The receptors were sampled from a human donor in good health (CMV status not recorded). Some clones in this sample may be carry-over from other donors' samples.

The chain couples TRBV2 to TRBJ2-3; D gene ambiguous. The CDR3 loop spans 14 amino acids. Germline V lookup: CDR1 SNHLY, CDR2 FYNNEI. Trimming cost V 7 bases and J 0 bases, with 11 bases left between them. The CDR3 nucleotides are TGTGCCAGCAACCCAGCTCACAGCACAGATACGCAGTATTTT. This codes for CASNPAHSTDTQYF.

This clonotype was found a few times. The rearrangement links TRBV19 to TRBJ2-3; D unclear. Per germline, CDR1 LNHDA and CDR2 SQIVND (reference sequence). The CDR3 contains 12 residues. V dropped 6 bases and J dropped 1 base, with 5 bases sitting between them. CDR3 nucleotides: TGTGCCAGTAGACCGGGCACAGATACGCAGTATTTT. Translating it yields CASRPGTDTQYF.

The sample holds a few counts of this clonotype. The chain uses TRBV7-2 and TRBJ1-5, with 7 bases lining up with TRBD1. The J segment lost 4 bases and the V segment lost 4 bases, leaving 7 bases of the junction unmatched. In germline, CDR1 is SGHTA, CDR2 FQGNSA. The CDR3 spans 15 residues. CDR3 sequence: CASSSEQGSNQPQHF. The CDR3 DNA reads TGTGCCAGCAGCTCCGAACAGGGGAGTAATCAGCCCCAGCATTTT.